This TCR beta chain appears in the sequencing data of a study of CD8 T cells in ankylosing spondylitis. Study results and limitations: Disease-linked clones, CD8+, were relatively rare in peripheral blood.

Germline V gene data show CDR1 as KGHSH and CDR2 as LQKENI. The CDR3 consists of 12 residues. V was pared by 3 bases and J by 9 bases, with 9 bases between. This clonotype turned up a few times. Its antigen remains unknown. Molecular-barcoded quantitative 5'-RACE produced these TCR beta libraries. TCRdb re-analysed the 5' RACE reads in MiXCR, keeping a single row per CDR3 protein. Of about 240,000 distinct CDR3 sequences listed, over 8.5% are singletons. The chain uses TRBV18 and TRBJ2-1; D gene uncertain. The receptor's source is a male donor with ankylosing spondylitis or in good health (not recorded which). The specimen sequenced was blood, either unsorted or a sorted T cell fraction (not recorded which). The CDR3 nucleotides read TGTGCCAGCTCACCCATGATTAGTGAGCAGTTCTTC. Its protein product is CASSPMISEQFF. The entire variable domain, with the rest obtained from reference TRBV18 and TRBJ2-1, is as follows: NAGVMQNPRHLVRRRGQEARLRCSPMKGHSHVYWYRQLPEEGLKFMVYLQKENIIDESGMPKERFSAEFPKEGPSILRIQQVVRGDSAAYFCASSPMISEQFFGPGTRLTVL.